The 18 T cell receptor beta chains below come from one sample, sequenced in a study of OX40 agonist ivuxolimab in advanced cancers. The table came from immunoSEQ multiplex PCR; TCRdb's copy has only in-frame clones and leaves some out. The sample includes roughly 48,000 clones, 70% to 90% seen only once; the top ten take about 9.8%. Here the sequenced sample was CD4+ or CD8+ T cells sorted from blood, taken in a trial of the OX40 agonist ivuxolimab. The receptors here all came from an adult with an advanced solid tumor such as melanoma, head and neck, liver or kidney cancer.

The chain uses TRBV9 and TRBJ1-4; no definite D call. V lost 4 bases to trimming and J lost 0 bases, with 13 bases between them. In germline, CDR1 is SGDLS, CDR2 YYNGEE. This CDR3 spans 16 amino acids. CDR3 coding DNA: TGTGCCAGCAGCCCTTCCACGATTTCAACTAATGAAAAACTGTTTTTT. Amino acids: CASSPSTISTNEKLFF. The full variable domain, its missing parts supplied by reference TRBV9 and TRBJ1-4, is DSGVTQTPKHLITATGQRVTLRCSPRSGDLSVYWYQQSLDQGLQFLIQYYNGEERAKGNILERFSAQQFPDLHSELNLSSLELGDSALYFCASSPSTISTNEKLFFGSGTQLSVL.

The CDR3 reads CASSIRPGPWEKLFF. DNA of the CDR3: TGTGCCAGTAGTATCCGCCCGGGGCCCTGGGAAAAACTGTTTTTT. This sequence joins TRBV19 and TRBJ1-4; weak D call: TRBD1 (5 bases). CDR1 LNHDA and CDR2 SQIVND come from the germline V gene (reference sequence). The CDR3 is 15 residues long. The germline V and J ends were trimmed by 3 bases and 8 bases, with 16 bases remaining between them.

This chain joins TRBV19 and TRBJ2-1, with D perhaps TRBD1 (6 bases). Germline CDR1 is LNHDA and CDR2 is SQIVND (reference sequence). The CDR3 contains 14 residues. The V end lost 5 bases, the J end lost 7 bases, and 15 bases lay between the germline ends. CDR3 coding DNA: TGTGCCAGTAGTCCGCGTAACAGGGAGAATGAGCAGTTCTTC. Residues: CASSPRNRENEQFF.

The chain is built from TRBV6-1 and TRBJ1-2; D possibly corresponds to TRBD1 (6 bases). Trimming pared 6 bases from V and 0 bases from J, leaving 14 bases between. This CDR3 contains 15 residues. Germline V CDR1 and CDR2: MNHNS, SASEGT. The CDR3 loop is CASRPTGATNYGYTF. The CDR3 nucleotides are TGTGCCAGCAGACCCACGGGGGCCACTAACTATGGCTACACCTTC.

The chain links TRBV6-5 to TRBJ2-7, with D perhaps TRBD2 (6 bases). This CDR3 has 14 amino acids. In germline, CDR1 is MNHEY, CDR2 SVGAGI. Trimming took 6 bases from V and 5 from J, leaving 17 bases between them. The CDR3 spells CASSLMGLSDEQYF. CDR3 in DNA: TGTGCCAGCAGCTTAATGGGACTCTCTGACGAGCAGTACTTC.

CDR3 loop: CASSPPSGTGLDEQYF. In DNA, the CDR3 is TGCGCCAGCAGCCCCCCATCCGGGACAGGTCTCGACGAGCAGTACTTC. The gene calls are TRBV5-1 and TRBJ2-7; the match to TRBD1 covers 8 bases. From germline, CDR1 is SGHRS and CDR2 YFSETQ. J gave up 5 bases and V 4 bases, and 14 bases lay outside the gene matches. CDR3 length: 16 amino acids.

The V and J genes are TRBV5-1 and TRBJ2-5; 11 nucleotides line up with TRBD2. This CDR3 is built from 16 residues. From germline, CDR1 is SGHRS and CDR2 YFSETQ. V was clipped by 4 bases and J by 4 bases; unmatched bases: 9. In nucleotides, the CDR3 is TGCGCCAGCAGCCTAACCGGGACTAGCGGTGGAGAGACCCAGTACTTC. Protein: CASSLTGTSGGETQYF.

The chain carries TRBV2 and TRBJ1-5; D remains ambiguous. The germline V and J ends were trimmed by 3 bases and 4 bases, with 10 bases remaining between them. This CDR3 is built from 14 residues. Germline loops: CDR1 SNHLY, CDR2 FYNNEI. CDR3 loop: CASSDRASNQPQHF. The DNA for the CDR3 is TGTGCCAGCAGTGACCGCGCCTCGAATCAGCCCCAGCATTTT.

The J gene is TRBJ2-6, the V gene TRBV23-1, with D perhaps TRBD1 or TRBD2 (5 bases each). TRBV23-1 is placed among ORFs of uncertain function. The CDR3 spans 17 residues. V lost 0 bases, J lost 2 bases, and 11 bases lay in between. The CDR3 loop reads CASSQSRGAPGANVLTF. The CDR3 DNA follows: TGCGCCAGCAGTCAATCAAGAGGGGCTCCTGGGGCCAACGTCCTGACTTTC.

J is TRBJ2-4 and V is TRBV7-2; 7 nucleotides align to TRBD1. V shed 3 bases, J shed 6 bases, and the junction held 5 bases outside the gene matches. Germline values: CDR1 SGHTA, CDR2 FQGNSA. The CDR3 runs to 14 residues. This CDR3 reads CASSLAGGRNIQYF. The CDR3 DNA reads TGTGCCAGCAGCTTGGCAGGGGGACGAAACATTCAGTACTTC.

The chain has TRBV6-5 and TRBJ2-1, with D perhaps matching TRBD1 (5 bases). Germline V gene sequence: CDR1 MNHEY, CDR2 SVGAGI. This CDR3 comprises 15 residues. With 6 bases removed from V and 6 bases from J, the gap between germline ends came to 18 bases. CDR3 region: CASRSIGVLGNEQFF. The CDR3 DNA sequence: TGTGCCAGCAGGTCTATAGGGGTATTGGGCAATGAGCAGTTCTTC.

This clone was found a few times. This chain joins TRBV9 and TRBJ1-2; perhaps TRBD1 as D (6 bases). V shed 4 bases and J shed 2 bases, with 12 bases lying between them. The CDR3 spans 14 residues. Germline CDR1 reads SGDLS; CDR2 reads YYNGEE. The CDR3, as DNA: TGTGCCAGCAGCCCCCGAGGGGGGAACTATGGCTACACCTTC. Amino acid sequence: CASSPRGGNYGYTF.

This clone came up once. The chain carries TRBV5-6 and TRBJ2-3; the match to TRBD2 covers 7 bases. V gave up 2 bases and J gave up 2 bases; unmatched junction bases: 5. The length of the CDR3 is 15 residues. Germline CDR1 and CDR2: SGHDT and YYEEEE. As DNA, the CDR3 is TGTGCCAGCAGCTTCCTAGCGGACCTCACAGATACGCAGTATTTT. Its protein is CASSFLADLTDTQYF.

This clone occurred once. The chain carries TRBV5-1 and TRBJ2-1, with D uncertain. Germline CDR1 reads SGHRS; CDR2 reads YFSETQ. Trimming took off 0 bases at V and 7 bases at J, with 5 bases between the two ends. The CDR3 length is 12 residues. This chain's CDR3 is CASSLGANEQFF. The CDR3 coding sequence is TGCGCCAGCAGCTTGGGTGCGAATGAGCAGTTCTTC.

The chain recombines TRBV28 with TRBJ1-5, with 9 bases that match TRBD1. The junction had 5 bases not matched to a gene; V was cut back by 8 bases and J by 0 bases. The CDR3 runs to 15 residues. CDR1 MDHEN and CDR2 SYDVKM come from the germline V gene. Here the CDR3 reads CASSPDRGSNQPQHF. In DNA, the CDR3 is TGTGCCAGCTCCCCGGACAGGGGTAGCAATCAGCCCCAGCATTTT. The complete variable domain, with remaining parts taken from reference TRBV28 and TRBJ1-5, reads DVKVTQSSRYLVKRTGEKVFLECVQDMDHENMFWYRQDPGLGLRLIYFSYDVKMKEKGDIPEGYSVSREKKERFSLILESASTNQTSMYLCASSPDRGSNQPQHFGDGTRLSIL.

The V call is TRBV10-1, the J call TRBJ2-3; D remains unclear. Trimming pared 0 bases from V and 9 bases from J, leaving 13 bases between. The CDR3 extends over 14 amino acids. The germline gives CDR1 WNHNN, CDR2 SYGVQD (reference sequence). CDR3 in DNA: TGCGCCAGCAGTGAGTCAGTGAGTCCGAGGACGCAGTATTTT. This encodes CASSESVSPRTQYF.

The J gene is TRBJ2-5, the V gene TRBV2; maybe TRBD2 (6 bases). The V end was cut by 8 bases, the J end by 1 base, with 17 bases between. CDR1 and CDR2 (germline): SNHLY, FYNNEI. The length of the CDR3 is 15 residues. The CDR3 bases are TGTGCCAGCCTGGTCGGAGGGCTTTCCCAAGAGACCCAGTACTTC. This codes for CASLVGGLSQETQYF.

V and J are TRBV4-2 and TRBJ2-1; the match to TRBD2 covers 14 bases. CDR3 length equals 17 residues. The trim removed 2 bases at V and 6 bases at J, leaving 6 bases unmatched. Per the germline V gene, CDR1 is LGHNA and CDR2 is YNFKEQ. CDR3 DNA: TGTGCCAGCAGCCAAACCGGACTAGCGGGAGGCCCCAATGAGCAGTTCTTC. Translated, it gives CASSQTGLAGGPNEQFF.